One and the same sample provided the 17 T cell receptor beta chains below, sequenced in a study of blood T cell repertoires in COVID-19 (TCRdb year 2020). The library was built by means of the immunoSEQ multiplex PCR assay. TCRdb obtained this table from immuneACCESS and retained in-frame rearrangements with V and J assigned. These tables miss some clones; where compared with another copy, unresolved V genes account for less than half of the shortfall, and the remainder is unexplained. For this sample there are over 150,000 clones; 87% appear just once. The top ten hold 0.88% of the sample. Specimen: peripheral blood. The source of these receptors is a woman under 30 who had recovered from COVID-19.

In this sample, this clone turned up once. The genes are TRBV4-2 and TRBJ1-2, with 7 bases that match TRBD1. There are 14 residues in the CDR3. Looked up from germline, CDR1 is LGHNA and CDR2 is YNFKEQ. The V segment lost 2 bases and the J segment 2 bases; nucleotides outside the gene matches: 2. In DNA form, the CDR3 reads TGTGCCAGCAGCCAATCGGGACAGAACTATGGCTACACCTTC. Translating gives CASSQSGQNYGYTF.

A single count supports this clone. The chain links TRBV9 to TRBJ2-2; 9 nucleotides align to TRBD2. The junction had 6 bases not matched to a gene; V was cut back by 4 bases and J by 5 bases. The CDR3 has 15 amino acids. Germline loops: CDR1 SGDLS, CDR2 YYNGEE. The CDR3: CASSFVAGGTGELFF. DNA for the CDR3: TGTGCCAGCAGCTTCGTGGCGGGAGGGACCGGGGAGCTGTTTTTT.

The V call is TRBV7-2, the J call TRBJ2-1; 11 positions match TRBD2. Losses at the gene ends were 4 bases for V and 5 bases for J; bases not matched to a gene: 1. The CDR3 loop spans 14 amino acids. Germline V gene data show CDR1 as SGHTA and CDR2 as FQGNSA. The CDR3 sequence is CASSSGLADNEQFF. The CDR3 bases are TGTGCCAGCAGCTCGGGACTAGCGGACAATGAGCAGTTCTTC. The whole variable domain, filled in from reference TRBV7-2 and TRBJ2-1, reads GAGVSQSPSNKVTEKGKDVELRCDPISGHTALYWYRQSLGQGLEFLIYFQGNSAPDKSGLPSDRFSAERTGGSVSTLTIQRTQQEDSAVYLCASSSGLADNEQFFGPGTRLTVL.

The J gene is TRBJ1-6, the V gene TRBV27, with 8 bases lining up with TRBD1. The germline CDR1 and CDR2 sequences are MNHEY and SMNVEV (reference sequence). The CDR3 contains 11 residues. Trimming cost V 6 bases and J 14 bases; bases outside gene matches: 3. In DNA form, the CDR3 reads TGTGCCAGCAGCACAGGGGGTACCCTCCACTTT. Encoded protein: CASSTGGTLHF.

This clone was seen more than once but under ten times. The V call is TRBV24-1, the J call TRBJ1-6; no firm D call. The CDR3 extends over 18 amino acids. Germline-derived CDR1 and CDR2 are KGHDR and SFDVKD. Trimming removed 0 bases at V and 0 bases at J, with 11 bases between. This chain's CDR3 is CATSDLDTRSSYNSPLHF. The CDR3 DNA is TGTGCCACCAGTGATTTGGACACCAGAAGCTCCTATAATTCACCCCTCCACTTT.

V and J are TRBV30 and TRBJ2-3; 10 bases map to TRBD2. The germline V gene encodes CDR1 GTSNPN and CDR2 SVGIG (reference sequence). The junction had 8 bases not matched to a gene; V was cut back by 3 bases and J by 2 bases. This CDR3 has 16 residues. The CDR3 spells CAWSLRAGGPTDTQYF. CDR3 DNA: TGTGCCTGGAGCCTCCGAGCGGGAGGGCCCACAGATACGCAGTATTTT.

This clone occurred a few times. Other DNA variants within this sample encode the same CDR3. The chain has TRBV2 and TRBJ2-1; 12 bases match TRBD2. V lost 5 bases to trimming and J lost 2 bases; unmatched junction nucleotides: 1. The V gene's germline CDR1 is SNHLY and CDR2 FYNNEI. The CDR3 consists of 15 residues. The CDR3, as DNA: TGTGCCAGCAGTAGACTAGCGGGGGCCTACAATGAGCAGTTCTTC. Encoded protein: CASSRLAGAYNEQFF.

In the case of this clone: This same CDR3 is encoded by further DNA sequences in the sample. This chain connects TRBV9 to TRBJ2-1, with D tentatively TRBD2 (6 bases). The germline V and J ends were trimmed by 0 bases and 2 bases, with 9 bases remaining between them. The CDR3 consists of 15 residues. Germline V lookup: CDR1 SGDLS, CDR2 YYNGEE. CDR3 sequence: CASSVDGRAYNEQFF. DNA of the CDR3: TGTGCCAGCAGCGTAGACGGGAGAGCCTACAATGAGCAGTTCTTC.

In DNA form, the CDR3 reads TGTGCCAGCAGTTCCGGGACAGGGGGTGAAAAACTGTTTTTT. This translates into CASSSGTGGEKLFF. The V gene is TRBV11-2, the J gene TRBJ1-4, with 11 bases fitting TRBD1. Trimming took 6 bases from V and 7 from J; bases not matched to a gene: 4. Germline CDR1 reads SGHAT; CDR2 reads FQNNGV. This CDR3 spans 14 amino acids.

The V and J genes are TRBV6-2 or TRBV6-3 and TRBJ2-7; 10 nucleotides agree with TRBD2. CDR3 length: 16 amino acids. The V gene end was trimmed by 3 bases and the J gene end by 3 bases; junction bases not matched to a gene: 8. The V gene's germline CDR1 is MNHEY and CDR2 SVGEGT. CDR3 region: CASSYSPSGGLYEQYF. The CDR3 DNA reads TGTGCCAGCAGTTATTCCCCTAGCGGGGGTCTCTACGAGCAGTACTTC.

V and J are TRBV6-6 and TRBJ2-2; D is perhaps TRBD2 (7 bases). The CDR3 contains 15 residues. Germline CDR1 MNHNY, CDR2 SVGAGI (reference sequence). V shed 2 bases and J shed 5 bases, with 12 bases lying between them. This CDR3 is CASSYGGRGTGELFF. The CDR3, as DNA: TGTGCCAGCAGTTACGGGGGGAGGGGGACCGGGGAGCTGTTTTTT.

The rearrangement joins TRBV6-5 to TRBJ2-1; weak D call: TRBD2 (6 bases). V was pared by 6 bases and J by 6 bases, with 6 bases between. CDR3 size: 11 residues. The V gene's germline CDR1 is MNHEY and CDR2 SVGAGI. The CDR3 loop is CASREGNEQFF. The CDR3 DNA is TGTGCCAGCAGGGAGGGCAATGAGCAGTTCTTC.

This chain joins TRBV7-2 and TRBJ2-7; 10 nucleotides match TRBD1. The CDR3 runs to 14 residues. V was pared by 3 bases and J by 5 bases, with 4 bases of the junction left unmatched. The germline V gene has CDR1 SGHTA and CDR2 FQGNSA. The CDR3 DNA reads TGTGCCAGCAGCTTGGGACAGGGGACCGACGAGCAGTACGTC. This sequence encodes CASSLGQGTDEQYV.

To note about this clone: Other nucleotide sequences in the sample specify the same CDR3. The gene calls are TRBV2 and TRBJ2-1, with 11 bases matching TRBD2. This CDR3 comprises 15 residues. The J segment lost 4 bases and the V segment lost 6 bases, leaving 5 bases of the junction unmatched. In germline, CDR1 is SNHLY, CDR2 FYNNEI. DNA of the CDR3: TGTGCCAGCAGGGAGACTAGCGGGGTATACAATGAGCAGTTCTTC. The encoded protein is CASRETSGVYNEQFF.

The chain carries TRBV2 and TRBJ1-6; TRBD1 agrees at 12 bases. Trimming at V came to 8 bases and at J to 7 bases, leaving 3 bases not matched to a gene. CDR3 length: 14 amino acids. Germline V lookup: CDR1 SNHLY, CDR2 FYNNEI. CDR3 bases: TGTGCCAGCCGGGACAGGGGGCAGAATTCACCCCTCCACTTT. It encodes CASRDRGQNSPLHF. The complete variable domain, with remaining parts taken from reference TRBV2 and TRBJ1-6, reads EPEVTQTPSHQVTQMGQEVILRCVPISNHLYFYWYRQILGQKVEFLVSFYNNEISEKSEIFDDQFSVERPDGSNFTLKIRSTKLEDSAMYFCASRDRGQNSPLHFGNGTRLTVT.

This chain uses TRBV27 with TRBJ2-2; D perhaps matches TRBD1 (6 bases). In germline, CDR1 is MNHEY, CDR2 SMNVEV (reference sequence). The V and J ends lost 5 bases and 5 bases respectively, with 18 bases between them. The CDR3 extends over 16 amino acids. In DNA, the CDR3 is TGTGCCAGCAGTCTATTACAGGGATTAACGACCGGGGAGCTGTTTTTT. It encodes CASSLLQGLTTGELFF.

The chain recombines TRBV6-6 with TRBJ1-2; 7 nucleotides line up with TRBD1. Germline CDR1 reads MNHNY; CDR2 reads SVGAGI (reference sequence). Trimming cost V 7 bases and J 7 bases; bases outside gene matches: 3. The CDR3 sequence is 11 residues long. The DNA of the CDR3 is TGTGCCAGCAAGCAGGGGGTTGGCTACACCTTC. Translated: CASKQGVGYTF.